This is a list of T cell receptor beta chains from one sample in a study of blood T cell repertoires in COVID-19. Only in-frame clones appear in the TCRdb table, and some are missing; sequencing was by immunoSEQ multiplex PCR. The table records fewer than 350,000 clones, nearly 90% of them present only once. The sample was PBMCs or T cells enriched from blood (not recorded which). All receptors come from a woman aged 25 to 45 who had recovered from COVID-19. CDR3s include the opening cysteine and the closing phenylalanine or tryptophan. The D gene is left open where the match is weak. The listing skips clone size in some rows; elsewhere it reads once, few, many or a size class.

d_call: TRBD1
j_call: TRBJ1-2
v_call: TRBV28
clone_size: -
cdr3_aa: CASSLTRTGYIGYTF
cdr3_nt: TGTGCCAGCAGTTTGACGCGGACAGGTTATATTGGCTACACCTTC

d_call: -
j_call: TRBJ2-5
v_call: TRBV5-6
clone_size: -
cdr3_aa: CASSWIRVRGETQYF
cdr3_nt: TGTGCCAGCAGCTGGATCAGGGTTAGGGGGGAGACCCAGTACTTC

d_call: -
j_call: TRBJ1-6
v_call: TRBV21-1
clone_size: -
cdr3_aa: CASTGNGQGASSYNSPLHF
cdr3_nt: TGTGCCAGCACCGGAAACGGACAGGGGGCCAGCTCCTATAATTCACCCCTCCACTTT

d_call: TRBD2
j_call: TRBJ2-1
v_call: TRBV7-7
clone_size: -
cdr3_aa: CASRLAGARTISYNEQFF
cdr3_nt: TGTGCCAGCAGATTAGCGGGAGCCAGAACGATATCCTACAATGAGCAGTTCTTC

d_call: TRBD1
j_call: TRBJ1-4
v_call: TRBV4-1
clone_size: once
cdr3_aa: CASSLGPGQAREKLFF
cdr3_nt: TGCGCCAGCAGCCTCGGCCCGGGACAGGCACGTGAAAAACTGTTTTTT

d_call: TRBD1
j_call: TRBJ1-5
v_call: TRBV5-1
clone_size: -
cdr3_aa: CASSFNLGQGEDSNQPQHF
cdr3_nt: TGCGCCAGCAGCTTTAACCTGGGACAGGGGGAAGATAGCAATCAGCCCCAGCATTTT

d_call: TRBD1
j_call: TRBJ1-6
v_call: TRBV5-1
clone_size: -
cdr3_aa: CASSLGTGNSPLHF
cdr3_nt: TGCGCCAGCAGCTTAGGGACAGGAAATTCACCCCTCCACTTT

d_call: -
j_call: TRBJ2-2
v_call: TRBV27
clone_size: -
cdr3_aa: CASSLAEYTGELFF
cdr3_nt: TGTGCCAGCAGTTTAGCGGAGTACACCGGGGAGCTGTTTTTT

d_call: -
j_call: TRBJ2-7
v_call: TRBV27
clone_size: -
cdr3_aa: CASSLVGAPGEQYF
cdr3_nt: TGTGCCAGCAGTTTGGTGGGAGCGCCGGGGGAGCAGTACTTC

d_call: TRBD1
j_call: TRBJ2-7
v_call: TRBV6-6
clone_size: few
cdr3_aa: CASSPQILGQPVYEQYF
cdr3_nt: TGTGCCAGCAGTCCCCAGATTCTGGGACAGCCAGTTTACGAGCAGTACTTC

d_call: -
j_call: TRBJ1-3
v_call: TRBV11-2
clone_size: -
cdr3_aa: CASSYAARVSGNTIYF
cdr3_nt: TGTGCCAGCAGTTACGCCGCCAGGGTGTCTGGAAACACCATATATTTT

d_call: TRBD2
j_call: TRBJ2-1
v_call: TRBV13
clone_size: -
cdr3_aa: CASSFMGLATYNEQFF
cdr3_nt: TGTGCCAGCAGCTTTATGGGACTAGCAACCTACAATGAGCAGTTCTTC

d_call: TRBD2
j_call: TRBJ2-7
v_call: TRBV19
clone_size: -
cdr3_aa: CASSVGLRTSGTPYEQYF
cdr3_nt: TGTGCCAGTAGCGTAGGACTGAGGACTAGCGGGACCCCATACGAGCAGTACTTC

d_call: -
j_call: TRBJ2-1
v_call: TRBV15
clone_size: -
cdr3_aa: CATSRVLPGPYNEQFF
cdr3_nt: TGTGCCACCAGCAGAGTCCTCCCAGGTCCCTACAATGAGCAGTTCTTC

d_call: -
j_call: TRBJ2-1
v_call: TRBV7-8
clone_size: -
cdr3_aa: CASSLRPGGPGQFF
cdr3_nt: TGTGCCAGCAGCTTACGTCCCGGGGGGCCCGGGCAGTTCTTC

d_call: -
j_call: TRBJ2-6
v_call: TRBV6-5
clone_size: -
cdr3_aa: CASRRSGANVLTF
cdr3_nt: TGTGCCAGCCGCCGGTCTGGGGCCAACGTCCTGACTTTC

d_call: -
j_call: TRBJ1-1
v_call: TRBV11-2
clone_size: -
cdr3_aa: CASSLERGFLAAFF
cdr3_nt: TGTGCCAGCAGCTTAGAAAGGGGTTTTCTCGCAGCTTTCTTT